This T cell receptor (beta chain) was retrieved from a study of blood T cell repertoires in COVID-19. Some clones are missing from TCRdb's copy, which holds only in-frame ones; the method was immunoSEQ multiplex PCR. The table includes 200,000 or so clones, roughly nine tenths detected once. Germline trimming cut 1 base from V and 2 bases from J; bases unmatched to any gene: 6. CDR1 is KGHSH, CDR2 LQKENI, per germline. The CDR3 loop spans 16 amino acids. What was sequenced was PBMCs or T cells enriched from blood (not recorded which). This TCR was sampled from a woman aged 40 to 49 with acute COVID-19. The chain joins TRBV18 to TRBJ2-7, with 9 bases that match TRBD1. The CDR3 loop is CASSPRVGTGPYEQYF. The CDR3 nucleotides read TGTGCCAGCTCACCACGGGTGGGGACAGGGCCCTACGAGCAGTACTTC.